Listed here is a single T cell receptor beta chain. The antigen it recognizes is unknown. No base quality values were provided; no much bigger clone lies one nucleotide off. This sample was included in a study of T cell repertoires in cytomegalovirus infection (dated by TCRdb to about 2019). About the full investigation: Peptide stimulations targeted recently identified HLA-C-restricted CMV epitopes, whose presentation resists viral immunomodulation, together with well-studied HLA-B-restricted epitopes. The HLA type of each donor mattered for the analysis, because public TCR beta signatures pointed to carriage of CMV infection along with the matching HLA type. General findings and caveats noted by the study authors: The ex vivo response was dominated by HLA-C-restricted CMV-specific TCR beta clonotypes, and the single most frequent clonotype in two of eight donors was supplied by these HLA-C-restricted clonotypes. Cumulative frequency of public TCR beta family members discriminated carriers of CMV infection plus the relevant HLA type in this cohort and an independent 352-donor cohort.

The sample was run on an Illumina HiSeq 1500. TCRdb trimmed public reads at Q25 via fastp, called clones via MiXCR and kept in-frame beta chains. Rows are combined by CDR3 protein, so each entry shows the most common genes and DNA. The sample profile shows about 770,000 distinct CDR3 sequences; almost 30% of them were found once. Around 13% of the sample is taken by the ten largest. Sample treatment or condition, as interpreted from the label and publication: in vitro stimulation with specific CMV peptide epitopes to enrich CMV-specific T cells. The sequencing used cultured CD8+ T cells from PBMCs, collected from culture after CMV antigen stimulation. The receptor comes from a human donor in good health (CMV status not recorded). Some clones in this sample may be carry-over from other donors' samples.

The DNA sequence reads TGTGCCAGCAGTTCCCAGTCGGCACCCAATTTGTGGAGGGAAAAACTGTTTTTT. Its protein reads: CASSSQSAPNLWREKLFF. The sequence joins TRBV12-3 or TRBV12-4 to TRBJ1-4; the D gene identity is not certain. The CDR3 measures 18 amino acids from cysteine to phenylalanine. CDR3 DNA is the only sequence kept; it has 54 bases, read in frame from the first base. At the junction V is shortened by 4 bases and J by 8 bases, with 26 bases in between.